A single sample is the source of the 15 T cell receptor beta chains below, sequenced in a study of T cell changes during pregnancy in multiple sclerosis. Here immunoSEQ multiplex PCR was the method, and the copy in TCRdb shows in-frame clones only, minus some. Of 55,000 to 75,000 clones in the sample, 90% to 95% were seen once. Here the sequenced sample was CD8+ T cells from peripheral blood mononuclear cells, taken in the second trimester of pregnancy. These receptors all stem from a female donor with multiple sclerosis, enrolled in a pregnancy study.

In nucleotides, the CDR3 is TGTGCCAGCAGCTTGCCGGGGGTCGGCCAGCCCCAGCATTTT. It specifies CASSLPGVGQPQHF. V is TRBV5-6 and J is TRBJ1-5, with D tentatively TRBD1 (5 bases). The CDR3 totals 14 residues. The V end was cut by 1 base, the J end by 7 bases, with 12 bases between. In germline, CDR1 is SGHDT, CDR2 YYEEEE.

The chain links TRBV29-1 to TRBJ2-7; 9 bases are shared with TRBD1. The CDR3 is 16 amino acids. V lost 6 bases and J lost 3; bases outside the gene matches: 15. Germline values: CDR1 SQVTM, CDR2 ANQGSEA. CDR3 sequence reads: CSVVSSGTGTFYEQYF. The CDR3 DNA reads TGCAGCGTGGTATCTTCCGGGACAGGGACCTTCTACGAGCAGTACTTC.

The CDR3 sequence: CASSRGGGGHTEAFF. CDR3 coding DNA: TGTGCCAGCAGCCGAGGGGGAGGGGGGCACACTGAAGCTTTCTTT. V usage is TRBV5-6 and J usage is TRBJ1-1, with D perhaps TRBD1 (6 bases). Deletions cut 4 bases from V and 3 bases from J, with 16 bases between. Germline values: CDR1 SGHDT, CDR2 YYEEEE. The CDR3 covers 15 residues.

The chain couples TRBV13 to TRBJ2-5, with D possibly matching TRBD1 (7 bases). Germline CDR1 reads PRHDT; CDR2 reads FYEKMQ (reference sequence). With 0 bases removed from V and 5 bases from J, the gap between germline ends came to 10 bases. The CDR3 is made up of 14 amino acids. CDR3 sequence: CASSLGRGVETQYF. CDR3 coding DNA: TGTGCCAGCAGCTTAGGCAGGGGGGTGGAGACCCAGTACTTC.

The table lists this clone with a count of one. This chain uses TRBV27 with TRBJ1-2; 7 bases line up with TRBD1. The CDR3 loop spans 15 amino acids. Trimming took 0 bases from V and 4 from J; bases not matched to a gene: 5. CDR1 MNHEY and CDR2 SMNVEV come from the germline V gene (reference sequence). CDR3: CASSLSDPGGYGYTF. The CDR3 bases are TGTGCCAGCAGTTTATCCGACCCAGGGGGCTATGGCTACACCTTC.

J is TRBJ2-7 and V is TRBV28; TRBD2 aligns across 7 bases. CDR3 length: 14 residues. The V and J ends lost 2 bases and 4 bases, in that order; junction bases with no gene match: 5. The V gene's germline CDR1 is MDHEN and CDR2 SYDVKM. The CDR3 protein is CASSLIGRGYEQYF. In DNA, the CDR3 is TGTGCCAGCAGTTTAATTGGGCGGGGGTACGAGCAGTACTTC.

CDR3 bases: TGTGCCAGTAGTATTACAGGGTTGAACACTGAAGCTTTCTTT. Protein product: CASSITGLNTEAFF. The chain couples TRBV19 to TRBJ1-1; D is possibly TRBD1 (6 bases). V was trimmed by 3 bases and J by 0 bases, leaving 8 bases between them. From germline, CDR1 is LNHDA and CDR2 SQIVND (reference sequence). This CDR3 has 14 residues.

The chain employs TRBV27 and TRBJ2-1; 9 bases line up with TRBD1. Trimming took 5 bases from V and 4 from J; bases not matched to a gene: 9. The germline CDR1 and CDR2 sequences are MNHEY and SMNVEV (reference sequence). CDR3 length: 16 residues. CDR3 sequence (DNA): TGTGCCAGCAGTGACTCCGGGACAGGGATTTACAATGAGCAGTTCTTC. This sequence encodes CASSDSGTGIYNEQFF.

The gene calls are TRBV9 and TRBJ1-1; D call uncertain. Germline V gives CDR1 SGDLS, CDR2 YYNGEE. The V and J ends lost 2 bases and 4 bases respectively, with 9 bases between them. The length of the CDR3 is 13 residues. The CDR3 DNA follows: TGTGCCAGCAGCGTTACAGTTTCCACTGAAGCTTTCTTT. It is translated as CASSVTVSTEAFF.

This chain links TRBV19 with TRBJ2-1; 7 nucleotides align to TRBD1. Germline V gene data show CDR1 as LNHDA and CDR2 as SQIVND (reference sequence). The CDR3 covers 13 residues. J was trimmed by 7 bases and V by 7 bases; bases with no gene match: 7. CDR3 residues: CASTARGINEQFF. The CDR3 DNA reads as TGTGCCAGTACGGCCAGGGGGATAAATGAGCAGTTCTTC.

The chain links TRBV16 to TRBJ2-7, with 14 nucleotides matching TRBD2. This CDR3 has 16 residues. Unmatched junction bases numbered 3, after V lost 3 bases and J lost 2 bases. Germline V CDR1 and CDR2: KGHSY, FQNENV. CDR3 loop: CASSHPGLAGAYEQYF. The CDR3 DNA is TGTGCCAGCAGCCACCCGGGACTAGCGGGAGCCTACGAGCAGTACTTC. Together with reference TRBV16 and TRBJ2-7, the CDR3 gives the full variable domain: GEEVAQTPKHLVRGEGQKAKLYCAPIKGHSYVFWYQQVLKNEFKFLISFQNENVFDETGMPKERFSAKCLPNSPCSLEIQATKLEDSAVYFCASSHPGLAGAYEQYFGPGTRLTVT.

The CDR3 here is CATSGLGGAFF. CDR3 DNA: TGTGCCACCAGCGGGTTGGGGGGAGCTTTCTTT. V gene TRBV15 combines with J gene TRBJ1-1, with a possible D match to TRBD1 (5 bases). Between the trimmed V and J ends, which lost 5 bases and 10 bases, there was a span of 11 bases. There are 11 residues in the CDR3. Germline CDR1 LNHNV, CDR2 YYDKDF (reference sequence).

This sequence joins TRBV13 and TRBJ2-2, with 7 positions matching TRBD2. In germline, CDR1 is PRHDT, CDR2 FYEKMQ (reference sequence). The ends lost 1 base at V and 4 bases at J; junction bases unmatched: 3. This CDR3 spans 15 amino acids. The CDR3 loop is CASSLAGGATGELFF. The CDR3, as DNA: TGTGCCAGCAGCTTAGCGGGAGGCGCCACCGGGGAGCTGTTTTTT.

The rearrangement joins TRBV7-9 to TRBJ2-7; 13 positions agree with TRBD2. J gave up 1 base and V 3 bases, and 3 bases lay outside the gene matches. This CDR3 contains 16 residues. Germline V gives CDR1 SEHNR, CDR2 FQNEAQ (reference sequence). CDR3 DNA sequence: TGTGCCAGCAGCTTCTGGACTAGCGGGAGTTCCTACGAGCAGTACTTC. Translating gives CASSFWTSGSSYEQYF.

This clone has a single count. This rearrangement joins TRBV30 to TRBJ2-7, with D tentatively TRBD2 (7 bases). The V and J ends lost 2 bases and 6 bases respectively, with 14 bases between them. The germline gives CDR1 GTSNPN, CDR2 SVGIG (reference sequence). This CDR3 has 13 amino acids. The CDR3 DNA reads as TGTGCCTGGAGTTGGGGGGCGGGGGTCGAGCAGTACTTC. This codes for CAWSWGAGVEQYF.